The following is a T cell receptor (beta chain) sequence with its context. V shed 4 bases and J shed 6 bases, with 15 bases lying between them. Germline CDR1 SGHNT, CDR2 YENEEA. CDR3 length: 15 residues. Treatment of the sample: preoperative locoregional IRX-2 cytokine immunotherapy. Preoperative locoregional IRX-2 cytokine immunotherapy was tested in the phase Ib source study. This sample is part of a study of preoperative IRX-2 immunotherapy in early breast cancer. Generated by immunoSEQ multiplex PCR, the TCRdb table keeps only in-frame clones and is missing some. The sample includes roughly 26,000 clones, 80% to 90% seen only once; the top ten take approximately 1.5%.

The specimen comprised lymph node tissue, sampled after IRX-2 immunotherapy. The V gene is TRBV11-3, the J gene TRBJ1-4; D perhaps matches TRBD1 (5 bases). The source of this sequence is a human donor with breast cancer. CDR3 region: CASSSLGTLDEKLFF. The CDR3 coding sequence is TGTGCCAGCAGCTCCCTCGGGACGCTTGATGAAAAACTGTTTTTT.